Below are 24 T cell receptor beta chains sequenced from a single sample in a study of blood T cell repertoires in COVID-19. Clones were read by immunoSEQ multiplex PCR, and TCRdb kept only the in-frame ones, dropping some. Altogether about 320,000 clones are present, about 92% being singletons, with the ten largest covering around 2.5%. The sample consisted of PBMCs or T cells enriched from blood (not recorded which). The receptors shown here come from a man aged 55 to 70 who had recovered from COVID-19.

The V and J genes are TRBV7-6 and TRBJ2-1, with TRBD1 matching over 8 bases. This CDR3 has 14 residues. CDR1 is SGHVS and CDR2 is FNYEAQ in the germline V gene. V shed 2 bases and J 6 bases; nucleotides not matched to a gene: 3. The DNA of the CDR3 is TGTGCCAGCAGCTTACAACAGGGGGGCAATGAGCAGTTCTTC. Translating gives CASSLQQGGNEQFF.

The chain joins TRBV7-2 to TRBJ2-7; the D gene is possibly TRBD2 (7 bases). CDR1 and CDR2 (germline): SGHTA, FQGNSA. This CDR3 is built from 17 residues. V was pared by 5 bases and J by 1 base, with 21 bases between. Here the CDR3 reads CASSKGRGRSLSYEQYF. Here the CDR3 DNA reads TGTGCCAGCAGCAAGGGGCGGGGGCGCTCATTATCCTACGAGCAGTACTTC.

This clone was recorded a few times. The chain carries TRBV6-6 and TRBJ1-5, with 7 bases matching TRBD1. Germline V gives CDR1 MNHNY, CDR2 SVGAGI (reference sequence). This CDR3 comprises 20 residues. J was trimmed by 5 bases and V by 6 bases; bases with no gene match: 25. CDR3 nucleotide sequence: TGTGCCAGCAGCTCCACGGGGTCCGGGACAGCCCGATTAGGGGATCAGCCCCAGCATTTT. It specifies CASSSTGSGTARLGDQPQHF.

In its sample, this clone was seen once. The V and J genes are TRBV7-2 and TRBJ1-5, with D uncertain. The germline V gene encodes CDR1 SGHTA and CDR2 FQGNSA. With 1 base removed from V and 0 bases from J, the gap between germline ends came to 7 bases. The CDR3 loop spans 15 amino acids. The CDR3 bases are TGTGCCAGCAGCTTAGGAGAATTTAGCAATCAGCCCCAGCATTTT. It translates to CASSLGEFSNQPQHF.

This rearrangement joins TRBV10-2 to TRBJ1-5; 8 positions match TRBD1. The germline gives CDR1 WSHSY, CDR2 SAAADI. The CDR3 length is 14 residues. V was pared by 6 bases and J by 9 bases, with 10 bases of the junction left unmatched. CDR3 coding DNA: TGCGCCAGCAGGGCAGGGGGCAGCTGGGGGCCCCAGCATTTT. Translation gives CASRAGGSWGPQHF.

The rearrangement uses TRBV4-3 and TRBJ1-1; D uncertain. Trimming cost V 0 bases and J 11 bases, with 10 bases left between them. Germline values: CDR1 LGHNA, CDR2 YSLEER. The CDR3 runs to 12 residues. CDR3 coding DNA: TGCGCCAGCAGCCAAGATATGGCAGTGGCTTTCTTT. Translation: CASSQDMAVAFF.

The rearrangement links TRBV6-5 to TRBJ2-7; 8 positions match TRBD1. Germline V gene sequence: CDR1 MNHEY, CDR2 SVGAGI. This CDR3 spans 16 amino acids. V shed 3 bases, J shed 3 bases, and the junction held 10 bases outside the gene matches. The CDR3 spells CASSYKLTGVGYEQYF. The CDR3 region has the DNA TGTGCCAGCAGTTATAAATTGACAGGGGTGGGCTACGAGCAGTACTTC.

This rearrangement joins TRBV30 to TRBJ2-2, with D possibly matching TRBD2 (5 bases). Germline V gene sequence: CDR1 GTSNPN, CDR2 SVGIG (reference sequence). V was clipped by 5 bases and J by 0 bases, with 19 bases between them. The CDR3 sequence is 17 residues long. CDR3 sequence (DNA): TGTGCCTGGCAAATACGGGGAACCCACCCGAACACCGGGGAGCTGTTTTTT. It encodes CAWQIRGTHPNTGELFF.

The sample holds a few counts of this clone. The gene calls are TRBV27 and TRBJ1-6; 10 nucleotides match TRBD1. This CDR3 spans 16 amino acids. Germline V CDR1 and CDR2: MNHEY, SMNVEV (reference sequence). V trimming: 7 bases; J trimming: 9 bases; junction bases outside the gene matches: 12. CDR3 in DNA: TGTGCCAGCACGAAGTCTACGGGACAGGGGACTTCACCCCTCCACTTT. This codes for CASTKSTGQGTSPLHF.

The chain links TRBV19 to TRBJ1-2, with TRBD1 as a possible D gene (5 bases). The CDR3 has 16 amino acids. Germline V gives CDR1 LNHDA, CDR2 SQIVND (reference sequence). V was trimmed by 5 bases and J by 1 base, leaving 17 bases between them. The CDR3 DNA is TGTGCCAGTAGTGCCTCCGGGACTCCCTTTAACTATGGCTACACCTTC. It codes for CASSASGTPFNYGYTF.

This chain links TRBV7-2 with TRBJ2-1; 7 bases map to TRBD2. V lost 0 bases to trimming and J lost 9 bases; unmatched junction nucleotides: 14. Germline V CDR1 and CDR2: SGHTA, FQGNSA. This CDR3 contains 17 residues. For the CDR3, the DNA is TGTGCCAGCAGCTTAGCGCGGGGGAGGGTCGTGCGGTTTGAGCAGTTCTTC. This encodes CASSLARGRVVRFEQFF.

The chain links TRBV5-5 to TRBJ1-4; D gene unclear. The CDR3 has 17 amino acids. Trimming removed 0 bases at V and 1 base at J, with 13 bases between. CDR1 is SGHKS, CDR2 YYEKEE, per germline (reference sequence). The CDR3 DNA follows: TGTGCCAGCAGCTTGGTCCCTGTCGGGGAAACTAATGAAAAACTGTTTTTT. Its translation is CASSLVPVGETNEKLFF.

The chain employs TRBV28 and TRBJ2-1, with 8 nucleotides matching TRBD1. The CDR3 contains 14 residues. J lost 2 bases, V lost 7 bases, and 4 bases had no gene match. CDR1 and CDR2 from the germline V gene are MDHEN and SYDVKM. The CDR3 DNA is TGTGCCAGCACCCAGGGGGCTGCCTACAATGAGCAGTTCTTC. This sequence encodes CASTQGAAYNEQFF. The full variable domain, with the rest looked up from reference TRBV28 and TRBJ2-1, is DVKVTQSSRYLVKRTGEKVFLECVQDMDHENMFWYRQDPGLGLRLIYFSYDVKMKEKGDIPEGYSVSREKKERFSLILESASTNQTSMYLCASTQGAAYNEQFFGPGTRLTVL.

The gene calls are TRBV29-1 and TRBJ1-1; 10 bases are a match to TRBD1. This CDR3 contains 13 residues. V dropped 8 bases and J dropped 4; count of bases not matched to a gene: 7. CDR1 SQVTM and CDR2 ANQGSEA come from the germline V gene. The CDR3 DNA reads TGCAGCATAAAGGGACAGGGGCCCACTGAAGCTTTCTTT. Amino acid sequence: CSIKGQGPTEAFF.

The chain recombines TRBV7-6 with TRBJ2-3; 11 nucleotides agree with TRBD2. Germline CDR1 and CDR2: SGHVS and FNYEAQ. This CDR3 has 19 residues. V lost 5 bases, J lost 1 base, and 14 bases stayed unmatched. The CDR3 is CASSIPSGGTDPGTDTQYF. The CDR3 bases are TGTGCCAGCAGCATTCCTAGCGGGGGGACAGACCCCGGCACAGATACGCAGTATTTT.

The CDR3 bases are TGTGCCACCAGTGAAAGACAGGGGTGGAGTGAGCAGTTCTTC. This sequence encodes CATSERQGWSEQFF. This sequence joins TRBV24-1 and TRBJ2-1, with 8 bases matching TRBD1. Germline values: CDR1 KGHDR, CDR2 SFDVKD. V was pared by 4 bases and J by 9 bases, with 7 bases of the junction left unmatched. The CDR3 length is 14 residues.

V gene TRBV27 combines with J gene TRBJ2-7, with a weak D call TRBD1 (6 bases). The V end was cut by 5 bases, the J end by 2 bases, with 22 bases between. From germline, CDR1 is MNHEY and CDR2 SMNVEV (reference sequence). This CDR3 has 17 amino acids. CDR3 nucleotides: TGTGCCAGCAGTCCCCGCTTGGACAGTACAAGGACCTACGAGCAGTACTTC. Its translation: CASSPRLDSTRTYEQYF.

This chain links TRBV4-1 with TRBJ2-7, with TRBD1 as a possible D gene (5 bases). The germline CDR1 and CDR2 sequences are MGHRA and YSYEKL. The CDR3 loop spans 14 amino acids. V lost 5 bases and J 4 bases, leaving 15 bases between the germline ends. The CDR3 DNA reads TGCGCCAGCAGCTCCACCACGACAGTGTACGAGCAGTACTTC. This gives the protein CASSSTTTVYEQYF.

This rearrangement joins TRBV6-2 or TRBV6-3 to TRBJ2-3; 12 positions agree with TRBD2. The CDR3 is 19 residues long. CDR1 is MNHEY and CDR2 is SVGEGT in the germline V gene. The V and J ends lost 0 bases and 0 bases, in that order; junction bases with no gene match: 7. CDR3 loop: CASSYSSSGGAGSTDTQYF. The CDR3 DNA reads as TGTGCCAGCAGTTACTCGTCTAGCGGGGGGGCCGGGAGCACAGATACGCAGTATTTT.

The chain combines TRBV5-6 with TRBJ2-7, with 8 bases lining up with TRBD1. This CDR3 has 14 residues. From germline, CDR1 is SGHDT and CDR2 YYEEEE. Germline trimming cut 4 bases from V and 3 bases from J; bases unmatched to any gene: 6. CDR3 bases: TGTGCCAGCAGCCGACAGGGGTCAAACTACGAGCAGTACTTC. This gives the protein CASSRQGSNYEQYF. Combining the CDR3 with reference TRBV5-6 and TRBJ2-7 gives the whole variable domain DAGVTQSPTHLIKTRGQQVTLRCSPKSGHDTVSWYQQALGQGPQFIFQYYEEEERQRGNFPDRFSGHQFPNYSSELNVNALLLGDSALYLCASSRQGSNYEQYFGPGTRLTVT.

The chain joins TRBV6-6 to TRBJ1-3; no reliable D call. Trimming removed 7 bases from V and 2 bases from J, with 9 bases in between. CDR3 size: 13 residues. Per germline, CDR1 MNHNY and CDR2 SVGAGI (reference sequence). The CDR3 loop reads CASTGGPGNTIYF. The CDR3, as DNA: TGTGCCAGCACCGGAGGTCCTGGAAACACCATATATTTT.

This chain links TRBV19 with TRBJ1-2; no reliable D call. CDR1 LNHDA and CDR2 SQIVND come from the germline V gene (reference sequence). Trimming removed 3 bases from V and 8 bases from J, with 19 bases in between. The CDR3 is 15 residues long. The CDR3, as DNA: TGTGCCAGTAGTATTTTCACGCCGGGATCGGGGGGCTACACCTTC. Amino acid sequence: CASSIFTPGSGGYTF.

In DNA form, the CDR3 reads TGTGCCAGCAGTGAAGATGGGGGCGCGGACTATGGCTACACCTTC. Its protein is CASSEDGGADYGYTF. This chain links TRBV6-1 with TRBJ1-2; D is perhaps TRBD1 (6 bases). The CDR3 covers 15 residues. V was pared by 1 base and J by 3 bases, with 12 bases between. Germline lookup yields CDR1 MNHNS and CDR2 SASEGT.

The V gene is TRBV5-1, the J gene TRBJ1-5; D is ambiguous. V shed 0 bases and J shed 4 bases, with 5 bases lying between them. Per the germline V gene, CDR1 is SGHRS and CDR2 is YFSETQ. The CDR3 covers 13 residues. The DNA of the CDR3 is TGCGCCAGCAGCTTGGGGGAGAATCAGCCCCAGCATTTT. This sequence encodes CASSLGENQPQHF.